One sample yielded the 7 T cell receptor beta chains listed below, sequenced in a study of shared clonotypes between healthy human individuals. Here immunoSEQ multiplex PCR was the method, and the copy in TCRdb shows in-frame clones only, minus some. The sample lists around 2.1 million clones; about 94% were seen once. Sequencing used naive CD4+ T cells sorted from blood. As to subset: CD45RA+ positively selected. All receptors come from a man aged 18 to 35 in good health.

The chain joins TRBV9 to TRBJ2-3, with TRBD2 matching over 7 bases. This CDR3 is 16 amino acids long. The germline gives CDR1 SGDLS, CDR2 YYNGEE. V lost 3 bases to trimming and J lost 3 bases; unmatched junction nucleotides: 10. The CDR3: CASSAEAGVGTDTQYF. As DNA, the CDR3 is TGTGCCAGCAGCGCGGAGGCGGGAGTGGGGACAGATACGCAGTATTTT.

DNA of the CDR3: TGTGCCAGCAGACGTAGGACAGGGGAAAAACTGTTTTTT. This translates into CASRRRTGEKLFF. The J gene is TRBJ1-4, the V gene TRBV5-8, with 8 bases lining up with TRBD1. Germline V CDR1 and CDR2: SGHTS, YDEGEE. Trimming removed 5 bases from V and 8 bases from J; junction bases left unmatched: 5. This CDR3 spans 13 amino acids.

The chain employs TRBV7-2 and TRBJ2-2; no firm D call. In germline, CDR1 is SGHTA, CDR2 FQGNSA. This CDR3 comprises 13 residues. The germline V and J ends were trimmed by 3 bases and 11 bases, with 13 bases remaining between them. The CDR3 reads CASSLTALGELFF. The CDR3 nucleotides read TGTGCCAGCAGCTTGACGGCATTGGGAGAGCTGTTTTTT.

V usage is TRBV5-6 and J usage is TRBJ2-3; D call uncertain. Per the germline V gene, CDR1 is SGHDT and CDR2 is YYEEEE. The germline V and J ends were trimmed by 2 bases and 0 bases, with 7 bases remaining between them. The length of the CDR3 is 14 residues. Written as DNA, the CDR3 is TGTGCCAGCAGCTTTGCCGGGAGCACAGATACGCAGTATTTT. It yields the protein CASSFAGSTDTQYF.

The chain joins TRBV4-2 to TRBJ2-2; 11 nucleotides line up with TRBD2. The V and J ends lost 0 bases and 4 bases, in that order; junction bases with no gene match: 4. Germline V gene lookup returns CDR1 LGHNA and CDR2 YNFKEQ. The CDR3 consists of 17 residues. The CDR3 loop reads CASSQEPGTSGTGELFF. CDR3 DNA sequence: TGTGCCAGCAGCCAAGAACCCGGGACTAGCGGCACCGGGGAGCTGTTTTTT.

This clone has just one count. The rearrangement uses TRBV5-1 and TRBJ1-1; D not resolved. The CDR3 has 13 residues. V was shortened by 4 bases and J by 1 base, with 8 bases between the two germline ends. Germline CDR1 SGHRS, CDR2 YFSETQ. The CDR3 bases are TGCGCCAGCAGCGCAGAGGGGAACACTGAAGCTTTCTTT. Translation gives CASSAEGNTEAFF.

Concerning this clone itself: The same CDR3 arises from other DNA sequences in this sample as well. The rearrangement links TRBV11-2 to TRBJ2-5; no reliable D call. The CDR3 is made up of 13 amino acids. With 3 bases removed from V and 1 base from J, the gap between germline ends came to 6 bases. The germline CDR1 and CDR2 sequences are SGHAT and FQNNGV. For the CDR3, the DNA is TGTGCCAGCAGCTTCACGAGCCAAGAGACCCAGTACTTC. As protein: CASSFTSQETQYF.